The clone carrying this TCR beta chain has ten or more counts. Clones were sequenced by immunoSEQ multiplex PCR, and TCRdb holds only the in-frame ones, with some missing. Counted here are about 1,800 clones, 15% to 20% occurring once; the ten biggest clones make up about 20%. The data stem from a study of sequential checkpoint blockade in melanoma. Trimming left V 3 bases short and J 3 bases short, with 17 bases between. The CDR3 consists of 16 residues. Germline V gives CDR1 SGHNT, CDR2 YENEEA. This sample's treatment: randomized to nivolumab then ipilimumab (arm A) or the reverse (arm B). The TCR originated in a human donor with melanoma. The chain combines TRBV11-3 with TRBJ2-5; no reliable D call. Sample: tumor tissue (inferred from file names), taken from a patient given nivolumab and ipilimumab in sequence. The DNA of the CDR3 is TGTGCCAGCAGCTTGTCTGCGATGGTGGGTAAAGAGACCCAGTACTTC. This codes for CASSLSAMVGKETQYF. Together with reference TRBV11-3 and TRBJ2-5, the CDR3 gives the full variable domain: EAGVVQSPRYKIIEKKQPVAFWCNPISGHNTLYWYLQNLGQGPELLIRYENEEAVDDSQLPKDRFSAERLKGVDSTLKIQPAELGDSAVYLCASSLSAMVGKETQYFGPGTRLLVL.